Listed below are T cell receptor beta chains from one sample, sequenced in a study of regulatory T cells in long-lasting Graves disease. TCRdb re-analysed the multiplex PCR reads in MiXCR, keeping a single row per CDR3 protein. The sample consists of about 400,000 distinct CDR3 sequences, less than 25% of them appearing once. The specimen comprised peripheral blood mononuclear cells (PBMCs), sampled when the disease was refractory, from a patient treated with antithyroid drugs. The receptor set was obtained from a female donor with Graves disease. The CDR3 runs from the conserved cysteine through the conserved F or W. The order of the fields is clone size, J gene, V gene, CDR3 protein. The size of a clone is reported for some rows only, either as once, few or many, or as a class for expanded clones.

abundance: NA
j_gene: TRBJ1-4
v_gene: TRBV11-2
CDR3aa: CASSLGDFKLFF

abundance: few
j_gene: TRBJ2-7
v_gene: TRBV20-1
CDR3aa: CSAPEPGLAGIYSYEQYF

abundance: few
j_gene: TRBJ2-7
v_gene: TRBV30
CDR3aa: CAWSPPGGFSYEQYF

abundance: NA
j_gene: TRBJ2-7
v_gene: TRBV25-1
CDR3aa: CASSEETSSYEQYF

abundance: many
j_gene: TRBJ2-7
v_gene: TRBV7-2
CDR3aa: CASSLALAGRLRNYEQYF

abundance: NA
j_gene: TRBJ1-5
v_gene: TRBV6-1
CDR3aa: CASSPGGLGNQPQHF

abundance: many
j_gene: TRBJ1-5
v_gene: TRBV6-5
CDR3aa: CASSYTDRNYQPQHF

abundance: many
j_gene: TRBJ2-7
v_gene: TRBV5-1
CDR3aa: CASSLVGSATYEQYF

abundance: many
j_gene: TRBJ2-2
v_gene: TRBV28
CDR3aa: CASSFLWTGELFF

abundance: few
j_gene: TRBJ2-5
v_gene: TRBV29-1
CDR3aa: CSVEDGRVAGKQETQYF

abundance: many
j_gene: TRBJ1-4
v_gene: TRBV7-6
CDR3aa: CASSSGTAQNEKLFF

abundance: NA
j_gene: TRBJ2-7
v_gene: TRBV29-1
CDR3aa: CSVETPLAGRGREGYEQYF

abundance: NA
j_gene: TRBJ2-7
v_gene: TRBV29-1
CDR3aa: CSVDGGRLYEQYF

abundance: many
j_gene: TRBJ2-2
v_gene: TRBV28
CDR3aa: CASSLGTTGLAGELFF

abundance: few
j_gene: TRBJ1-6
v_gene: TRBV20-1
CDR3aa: CSARDSNSPLHF

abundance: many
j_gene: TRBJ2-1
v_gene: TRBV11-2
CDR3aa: CASSFDGTTIYNEQFF

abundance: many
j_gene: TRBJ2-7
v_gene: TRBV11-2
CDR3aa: CASSLVDSSYEQYF

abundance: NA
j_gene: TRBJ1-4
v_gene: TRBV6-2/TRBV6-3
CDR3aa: CASSPDRWSEKLFF

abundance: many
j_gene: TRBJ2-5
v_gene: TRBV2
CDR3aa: CASVRDNQETQYF

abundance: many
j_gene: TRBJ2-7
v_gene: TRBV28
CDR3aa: CASSLSGWQDHEQYF

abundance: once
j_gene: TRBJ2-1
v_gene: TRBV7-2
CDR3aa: CASSLGLLDNEQFF

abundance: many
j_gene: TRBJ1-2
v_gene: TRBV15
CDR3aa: CATSSGTGGNYGYTF

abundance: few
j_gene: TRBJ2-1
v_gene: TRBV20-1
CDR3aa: CSADSEGGNNEQFF

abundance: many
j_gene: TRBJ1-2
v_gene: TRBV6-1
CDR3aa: CASSPTGNYGYTF

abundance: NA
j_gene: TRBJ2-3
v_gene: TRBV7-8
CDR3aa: CASSLPTSGGAGITQYF

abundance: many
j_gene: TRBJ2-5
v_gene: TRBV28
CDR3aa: CASRYARTDQETQYF

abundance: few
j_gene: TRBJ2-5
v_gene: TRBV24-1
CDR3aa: CATSDRSNTQYF

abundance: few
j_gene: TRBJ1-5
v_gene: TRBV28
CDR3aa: CASSTLRQTSNQPQHF

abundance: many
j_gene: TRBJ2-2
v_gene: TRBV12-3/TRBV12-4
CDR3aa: CATLRAVMWRADSSAGELFF

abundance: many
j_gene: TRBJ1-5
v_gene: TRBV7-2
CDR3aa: CASSPFGQGNQPQHF

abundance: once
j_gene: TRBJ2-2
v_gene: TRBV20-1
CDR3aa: CSARPQDRFNTGELFF

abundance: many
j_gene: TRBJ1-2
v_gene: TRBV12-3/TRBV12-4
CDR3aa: CASSFPSRVAGYTF

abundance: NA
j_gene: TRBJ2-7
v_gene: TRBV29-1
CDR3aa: CSVRDGSYEQYF

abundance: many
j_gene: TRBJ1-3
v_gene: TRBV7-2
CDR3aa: CASSLGRVDTIYF

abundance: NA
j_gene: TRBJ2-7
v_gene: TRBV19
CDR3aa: CASSIGQGWYEQYF

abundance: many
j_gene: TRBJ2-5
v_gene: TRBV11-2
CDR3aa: CASSIIQETQYF

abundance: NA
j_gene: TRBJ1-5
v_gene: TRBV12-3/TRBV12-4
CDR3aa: CASSRQGGVQPQHF